This T cell receptor beta chain stems from a study of blood T cell repertoires in COVID-19. The wider study: In each case, the material was cDNA or gDNA derived from T cells, B-cell-depleted T cells, or PBMCs.

Only one count was recorded for this clone. CDR1 SEHNR and CDR2 FQNEAQ come from the germline V gene (reference sequence). Trimming took off 4 bases at V and 3 bases at J, with 13 bases between the two ends. CDR3 length equals 14 residues. Authors' methods: The assay estimated nucleated cells by amplifying reference gene primers. TCRdb's copy holds only in-frame clones and misses some; the assay was immunoSEQ multiplex PCR. V and J calls and clone size are copied from that table; D and trimming were computed from the DNA. The sample contains about 260,000 clones, approximately 85% of which appear only once.

The gene calls are TRBV7-9 and TRBJ2-7; D is perhaps TRBD2 (5 bases). Sequenced material: peripheral blood. This TCR was recovered from a human donor in a cohort sampled during active COVID-19. The CDR3 region has the DNA TGTGCCAGCAGCTCTATTTCTCGGGGCTACGAGCAGTACTTC. Its translation: CASSSISRGYEQYF.